This is a list of T cell receptor beta chains from one sample in a study of control samples from healthy donors and cancer patients. The protocol was immunoSEQ multiplex PCR, while the TCRdb copy is restricted to in-frame clones and leaves out a portion. Found here are 100,000 to 150,000 clones, 80% to 95% of them singletons; the top ten hold 5.5%. Source material: blood. The receptor set was obtained from a man younger than 30 in good health. The CDR3 runs from the conserved cysteine through the conserved F or W. A D gene is named only where the DNA matches it firmly. Clone size, where shown, is once, few, many, or a class for clones that have expanded.

d_call: TRBD1; v_call: TRBV9; j_call: TRBJ1-1; clone_size: .; cdr3_nt: TGTGCCAGCAGCCGAGACGGGACAGGGGTTATCACTGAAGCTTTCTTT; cdr3_aa: CASSRDGTGVITEAFF
d_call: .; v_call: TRBV2; j_call: TRBJ2-2; clone_size: .; cdr3_nt: TGTGCCAGCAGTGTACCCGACAGTTTACCAAACACCGGGGAGCTGTTTTTT; cdr3_aa: CASSVPDSLPNTGELFF
d_call: TRBD1; v_call: TRBV15; j_call: TRBJ1-3; clone_size: .; cdr3_nt: TGTGCCACCAGCTCGTCCGGGACAGGGAGAAACACCATATATTTT; cdr3_aa: CATSSSGTGRNTIYF
d_call: .; v_call: TRBV3-1/TRBV3-2; j_call: TRBJ1-1; clone_size: .; cdr3_nt: TGTGCCAGCAGCCAAGATCGAGGGTTTACCACTGAAGCTTTCTTT; cdr3_aa: CASSQDRGFTTEAFF
d_call: TRBD1; v_call: TRBV7-9; j_call: TRBJ2-7; clone_size: once; cdr3_nt: TGTGCCAGCAGCTTCGGGACAGCCTTGGTCGAGCAGTACTTC; cdr3_aa: CASSFGTALVEQYF
d_call: .; v_call: TRBV12-3/TRBV12-4; j_call: TRBJ1-1; clone_size: .; cdr3_nt: TGTGCCAGCAGTTTGGGGGTGTTCACTGAAGCTTTCTTT; cdr3_aa: CASSLGVFTEAFF
d_call: TRBD1; v_call: TRBV5-4; j_call: TRBJ2-7; clone_size: once; cdr3_nt: TGTGCCAGCAGCCTCGAAACAGGGGCTCGACCCTACGAGCAGTACTTC; cdr3_aa: CASSLETGARPYEQYF
d_call: .; v_call: TRBV2; j_call: TRBJ2-5; clone_size: .; cdr3_nt: TGTGCCAGCAGTAAAAGAAGGGCCCGAGAGACCCAGTACTTC; cdr3_aa: CASSKRRARETQYF
d_call: TRBD2; v_call: TRBV5-1; j_call: TRBJ2-7; clone_size: .; cdr3_nt: TGCGCCAGCAGCTTGGGTCTAGCGGGGGGATACGAGCAGTACTTC; cdr3_aa: CASSLGLAGGYEQYF
d_call: .; v_call: TRBV3-1/TRBV3-2; j_call: TRBJ1-2; clone_size: .; cdr3_nt: TGTGCCAGCAGCCAAGCTGGTGGCTACACCTTC; cdr3_aa: CASSQAGGYTF
d_call: .; v_call: TRBV5-6; j_call: TRBJ1-5; clone_size: .; cdr3_nt: TGTGCCAGCAGTCGGGGCAGGGGCAATCAGCCCCAGCATTTT; cdr3_aa: CASSRGRGNQPQHF
d_call: .; v_call: TRBV5-5; j_call: TRBJ1-6; clone_size: .; cdr3_nt: TGTGCCAGCAGCTTGGTCGACACCCAGAGCTCCTATAATTCACCCCTCCACTTT; cdr3_aa: CASSLVDTQSSYNSPLHF
d_call: .; v_call: TRBV28; j_call: TRBJ1-1; clone_size: once; cdr3_nt: TGTGCCAGCGGACCGGTTTCTGAAGCTTTCTTT; cdr3_aa: CASGPVSEAFF
d_call: .; v_call: TRBV5-1; j_call: TRBJ2-5; clone_size: once; cdr3_nt: TGCGCCAGCAGCTACGTGGGGGGAGAGACCCAGTACTTC; cdr3_aa: CASSYVGGETQYF
d_call: .; v_call: TRBV5-4; j_call: TRBJ2-7; clone_size: .; cdr3_nt: TGTGCCAGCAGCCGGGACTGGAGCTACGAGCAGTACTTC; cdr3_aa: CASSRDWSYEQYF
d_call: TRBD2; v_call: TRBV4-1; j_call: TRBJ2-5; clone_size: .; cdr3_nt: TGCGCCAGCAGCCAAGGCCGCGGAGCGGGGGGGCTTTGGTCTTATCAGCAGACCCAGTACTTC; cdr3_aa: CASSQGRGAGGLWSYQQTQYF
d_call: TRBD1; v_call: TRBV7-9; j_call: TRBJ2-5; clone_size: .; cdr3_nt: TGTGCCAGCAGCCCCAAGGGACAGGGTGGAGAGACCCAGTACTTC; cdr3_aa: CASSPKGQGGETQYF
d_call: .; v_call: TRBV3-1/TRBV3-2; j_call: TRBJ2-7; clone_size: .; cdr3_nt: TGTGCCAGCAGCCTCCTGGGCTCTGACGAGCAGTACTTC; cdr3_aa: CASSLLGSDEQYF
d_call: .; v_call: TRBV29-1; j_call: TRBJ1-2; clone_size: .; cdr3_nt: TGCAGCTCTGACGGTAACTATGGCTACACCTTC; cdr3_aa: CSSDGNYGYTF
d_call: TRBD1; v_call: TRBV27; j_call: TRBJ1-2; clone_size: .; cdr3_nt: TGTGCCAGCAGTCTAACAGGGGCGGCTAACTATGGCTACACCTTC; cdr3_aa: CASSLTGAANYGYTF
d_call: .; v_call: TRBV5-6; j_call: TRBJ1-2; clone_size: .; cdr3_nt: TGTGCCAGCAGCTTGGATAAGAGATACTACACCTTC; cdr3_aa: CASSLDKRYYTF
d_call: .; v_call: TRBV24-1; j_call: TRBJ1-5; clone_size: .; cdr3_nt: TGTGCCAACAATCAGCCCCAGCATTTT; cdr3_aa: CANNQPQHF
d_call: .; v_call: TRBV11-2; j_call: TRBJ2-2; clone_size: once; cdr3_nt: TGTGCCAGCAGCTTAGGTCCGAGAAGCGGGGAGCTGTTTTTT; cdr3_aa: CASSLGPRSGELFF
d_call: TRBD1; v_call: TRBV4-1; j_call: TRBJ2-2; clone_size: .; cdr3_nt: TGCGCCAGCAGCCGATACTCCGGGACAGGGGGCCGGGAGCTGTTTTTT; cdr3_aa: CASSRYSGTGGRELFF
d_call: TRBD2; v_call: TRBV5-5; j_call: TRBJ2-2; clone_size: .; cdr3_nt: TGTGCCAGCAGCTTGGTATCTAGCGGGGGGACCTACACCGGGGAGCTGTTTTTT; cdr3_aa: CASSLVSSGGTYTGELFF
d_call: TRBD1; v_call: TRBV10-3; j_call: TRBJ1-1; clone_size: .; cdr3_nt: TGTGCCATCAGTGAGTCAAAGGGGGCTAAGGAGAACACTGAAGCTTTCTTT; cdr3_aa: CAISESKGAKENTEAFF
d_call: .; v_call: TRBV5-5; j_call: TRBJ2-3; clone_size: .; cdr3_nt: TGTGCCAGCAGCTTGTCCCCCGGGGTTTCGCGGTATTTT; cdr3_aa: CASSLSPGVSRYF
d_call: .; v_call: TRBV4-2; j_call: TRBJ2-1; clone_size: .; cdr3_nt: TGTGCCAGCAGCCAAGTCTTCCAGACCCTCTCCTACAATGAGCAGTTCTTC; cdr3_aa: CASSQVFQTLSYNEQFF
d_call: TRBD1; v_call: TRBV6-5; j_call: TRBJ1-6; clone_size: .; cdr3_nt: TGTGCCAGCAGCACCCTACAGGGGAACTCACCCCTCCACTTT; cdr3_aa: CASSTLQGNSPLHF